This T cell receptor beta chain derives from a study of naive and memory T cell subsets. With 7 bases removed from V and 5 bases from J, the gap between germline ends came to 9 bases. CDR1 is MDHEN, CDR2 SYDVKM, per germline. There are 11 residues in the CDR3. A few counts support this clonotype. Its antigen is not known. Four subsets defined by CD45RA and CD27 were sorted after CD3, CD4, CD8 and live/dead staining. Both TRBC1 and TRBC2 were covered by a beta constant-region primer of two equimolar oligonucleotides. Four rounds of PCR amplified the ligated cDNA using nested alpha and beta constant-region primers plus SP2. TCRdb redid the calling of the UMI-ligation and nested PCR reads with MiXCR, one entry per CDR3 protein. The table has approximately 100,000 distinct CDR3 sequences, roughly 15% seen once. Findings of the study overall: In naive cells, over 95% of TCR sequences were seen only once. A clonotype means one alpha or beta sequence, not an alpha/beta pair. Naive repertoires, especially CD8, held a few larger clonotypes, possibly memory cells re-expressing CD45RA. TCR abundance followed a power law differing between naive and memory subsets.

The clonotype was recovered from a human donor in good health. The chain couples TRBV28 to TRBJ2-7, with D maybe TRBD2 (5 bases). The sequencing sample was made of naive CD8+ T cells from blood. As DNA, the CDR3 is TGTGCCAGCACCGGGATCGACGAGCAGTACTTC. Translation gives CASTGIDEQYF.